This TCR beta chain was sequenced in a study of cytomegalovirus exposure and HLA in healthy donors. Per germline, CDR1 GTSNPN and CDR2 SVGIG (reference sequence). V dropped 0 bases and J dropped 0; count of bases not matched to a gene: 7. This CDR3 has 17 residues. The PCR contained 60 Vbeta and 13 Jbeta primers. The protocol was immunoSEQ multiplex PCR, while the TCRdb copy is restricted to in-frame clones and leaves out a portion. Of fewer than 250,000 clones detected, almost 80% appear once; the ten largest clones hold around 1.6%. The sample taken for sequencing was PBMCs. The source of this sequence is a woman between 18 and 29 years old in good health and CMV-seronegative. The chain links TRBV30 to TRBJ2-1; 8 bases fit TRBD2. The CDR3 nucleotides are TGTGCCTGGAGTGTAACTAGCGGCGAAAGCTCCTACAATGAGCAGTTCTTC. This encodes CAWSVTSGESSYNEQFF.